This passage covers 13 T cell receptor beta chains from one sample sequenced in a study of graft-versus-host responses after intestinal transplantation. The table came from immunoSEQ multiplex PCR; TCRdb's copy has only in-frame clones and leaves some out. The table lists approximately 9,000 clones, about 32% of them singletons. The sample here was alloreactive CD4+ T cells from a mixed lymphocyte reaction culture, taken before intestinal transplant. The sample's subset: CFSE-low proliferating T cells sorted from roughly 6-day pre-transplant mixed lymphocyte reaction (GvH or HvG direction). The origin of the receptors is a human patient who received an intestinal transplant.

This chain connects TRBV11-2 to TRBJ2-7, with a tentative D call TRBD1 (6 bases). Trimming removed 3 bases from V and 0 bases from J, with 9 bases in between. CDR3 size: 14 residues. The germline V gene has CDR1 SGHAT and CDR2 FQNNGV. CDR3 bases: TGTGCCAGCAGCTTCCAGGGGACCTCCTACGAGCAGTACTTC. Amino acid sequence: CASSFQGTSYEQYF.

The chain combines TRBV19 with TRBJ2-7; D is perhaps TRBD2 (7 bases). The CDR3 is made up of 14 amino acids. The V gene lost 3 bases and the J gene lost 3 bases, with 12 bases spanning the gap. Germline V CDR1 and CDR2: LNHDA, SQIVND (reference sequence). CDR3 sequence: CASSIGGLFYEQYF. The CDR3 nucleotides are TGTGCCAGTAGTATCGGGGGGCTTTTCTACGAGCAGTACTTC. The entire variable domain, with the rest obtained from reference TRBV19 and TRBJ2-7, is as follows: DGGITQSPKYLFRKEGQNVTLSCEQNLNHDAMYWYRQDPGQGLRLIYYSQIVNDFQKGDIAEGYSVSREKKESFPLTVTSAQKNPTAFYLCASSIGGLFYEQYFGPGTRLTVT.

This clone qualifies as medium-sized (0.01 to 0.1%). The chain joins TRBV6-5 to TRBJ2-7; D remains ambiguous. CDR1 MNHEY and CDR2 SVGAGI come from the germline V gene. This CDR3 is built from 12 residues. The germline V and J ends were trimmed by 6 bases and 3 bases, with 9 bases remaining between them. This CDR3 is CASRTNLYEQYF. Written as DNA, the CDR3 is TGTGCCAGCAGGACAAACCTCTACGAGCAGTACTTC.

The CDR3 DNA reads TGCAGTGCTTCTCATTCTGAGCAGTTCTTC. Residues: CSASHSEQFF. This sequence joins TRBV20-1 and TRBJ2-1; D unresolved. This CDR3 contains 10 residues. V gave up 5 bases and J gave up 9 bases, with 8 bases separating them. Germline-derived CDR1 and CDR2 are DFQATT and SNEGSKA (reference sequence).

The chain employs TRBV29-1 and TRBJ2-3; the D is unclear. The CDR3 sequence is 13 residues long. Germline CDR1 SQVTM, CDR2 ANQGSEA. V dropped 1 base and J dropped 10 bases, with 15 bases sitting between them. The CDR3 DNA is TGCAGCGTTGAAGCCGGGCAGACCGGAGCGCAGTATTTT. The encoded protein is CSVEAGQTGAQYF.

This clone is termed medium-sized. The chain couples TRBV4-1 to TRBJ1-5; D ambiguous. This CDR3 region has 15 residues. Germline CDR1 is MGHRA and CDR2 is YSYEKL. Trimming removed 1 base from V and 2 bases from J, with 9 bases in between. CDR3 DNA: TGCGCCAGCAGCCAAGTAGAAGAGGGCAATCAGCCCCAGCATTTT. Translated, it gives CASSQVEEGNQPQHF.

This clone is medium-sized (0.01 to 0.1%). The gene calls are TRBV27 and TRBJ2-1; the D is unclear. V lost 0 bases, J lost 6 bases, and 6 bases lay in between. The germline V gene encodes CDR1 MNHEY and CDR2 SMNVEV (reference sequence). The CDR3 sequence is 13 residues long. CDR3 amino acids: CASSLSALNEQFF. The CDR3 region has the DNA TGTGCCAGCAGTTTATCAGCTCTCAATGAGCAGTTCTTC.

By frequency in the sample, this clone is medium-sized. CDR3 in DNA: TGTGCCAGTAGTACCGGTTACAATGAGCAGTTCTTC. This translates into CASSTGYNEQFF. This sequence joins TRBV19 and TRBJ2-1; unclear D gene. CDR1 is LNHDA, CDR2 SQIVND, per germline (reference sequence). V was trimmed by 4 bases and J by 4 bases, leaving 5 bases between them. The CDR3 is 12 residues long.

There are a few counts of this clone. The genes are TRBV19 and TRBJ2-1; D unresolved. The CDR3 runs 14 residues. The V end lost 3 bases, the J end lost 0 bases, and 6 bases lay between the germline ends. Germline V gene lookup returns CDR1 LNHDA and CDR2 SQIVND (reference sequence). Here the CDR3 DNA reads TGTGCCAGTAGTATGGGGAACTCCTACAATGAGCAGTTCTTC. Translating gives CASSMGNSYNEQFF.

Judged by abundance, this clone is medium-sized. J is TRBJ1-5 and V is TRBV27; D is unclear. CDR3 length: 14 residues. Germline V gene lookup returns CDR1 MNHEY and CDR2 SMNVEV (reference sequence). V was pared by 3 bases and J by 0 bases, with 6 bases between. CDR3 DNA: TGTGCCAGCAGTTTCGGGGATAGCAATCAGCCCCAGCATTTT. Its translation: CASSFGDSNQPQHF.

The J gene is TRBJ2-1, the V gene TRBV2; tentatively, D is TRBD2 (6 bases). CDR1 and CDR2 (germline): SNHLY, FYNNEI. This CDR3 comprises 12 residues. Trimming took 6 bases from V and 7 from J, leaving 10 bases between them. The CDR3 nucleotides read TGTGCCAGCAGCGGGAGTGGTAATGAGCAGTTCTTC. Amino acid sequence: CASSGSGNEQFF.

This clone came up a few times. One end of the junction fails to match germline, which may point to a read error. The J gene is TRBJ2-7, the V gene TRBV29-1, with 10 bases fitting TRBD1. The length of the CDR3 is 16 residues. The germline CDR1 and CDR2 sequences are SQVTM and ANQGSEA. The CDR3 DNA is TGCGGCGTTGAAGGACATACCGGGACAGGGGACCACGAGCAGTACTTC. Its translation is CGVEGHTGTGDHEQYF.

Sample share makes this clone medium-sized. J is TRBJ2-2 and V is TRBV7-9; D is possibly TRBD1 (6 bases). With 3 bases removed from V and 2 bases from J, the gap between germline ends came to 10 bases. The CDR3 has 15 amino acids. Germline V lookup: CDR1 SEHNR, CDR2 FQNEAQ (reference sequence). The CDR3 coding sequence is TGTGCCAGCAGCTTCAGGGACACTAACACCGGGGAGCTGTTTTTT. This codes for CASSFRDTNTGELFF.